The following is a TCR beta chain sequence with its context. V lost 3 bases to trimming and J lost 7 bases, with 16 bases between them. The CDR3 loop spans 15 amino acids. Germline lookup yields CDR1 SGHTA and CDR2 FQGNSA. This entry is derived from a study of blood T cells in healthy people across ages. About the study: Per two T cells, about one barcoded beta molecule was captured through template switching.

Primers used in a second PCR of roughly 6 to 12 cycles were a sample-barcoded 5' primer and a J-beta primer mix. Researchers report that a template-switch adaptor with 12 random nucleotides tagged each cDNA molecule. TCRdb ran MiXCR on the 5' RACE reads and lists one entry per CDR3 protein. The sample shows some 1,500,000 distinct CDR3 sequences, approximately 42% of them seen only once. The clonotype comes from a woman aged 18-30 years in good health. What was sequenced was blood. V gene TRBV7-2 combines with J gene TRBJ2-1; D tentatively fits TRBD1 or TRBD2 (6 bases each). CDR3 nucleotide sequence: TGTGCCAGCAGCTTTGGGGGGTTTCAGGGGAATGAGCAGTTCTTC. Translated: CASSFGGFQGNEQFF.